These 9 T cell receptor beta chains came from one sample sequenced in a study of blood T cell repertoires in COVID-19. Some clones are missing from TCRdb's copy, which holds only in-frame ones; the method was immunoSEQ multiplex PCR. The top ten clones hold more than 0.95% of a sample with approximately 210,000 clones, about 91% of them seen once. The material sequenced was peripheral blood. The receptor set was obtained from a young man with acute or convalescent COVID-19.

V usage is TRBV5-1 and J usage is TRBJ2-2, with 7 bases aligning to TRBD2. This CDR3 contains 15 residues. Unmatched junction bases numbered 8, after V lost 4 bases and J lost 5 bases. Germline CDR1 SGHRS, CDR2 YFSETQ. CDR3 DNA: TGCGCCAGCAGCCTGACAGTCGGGGGGACCGGGGAGCTGTTTTTT. Its protein is CASSLTVGGTGELFF.

V is TRBV7-9 and J is TRBJ1-5, with a weak D call TRBD1 (6 bases). From germline, CDR1 is SEHNR and CDR2 FQNEAQ (reference sequence). CDR3 length equals 14 residues. The ends were cut back, 5 bases at V and 4 bases at J, with 12 bases in the middle. The CDR3 coding sequence is TGTGCCAGCAGCCCGAAAGGGGGTAATCAGCCCCAGCATTTT. Its translation: CASSPKGGNQPQHF.

This chain joins TRBV27 and TRBJ2-2; possibly TRBD1 for D (6 bases). The CDR3 is made up of 20 amino acids. V lost 6 bases to trimming and J lost 0 bases, with 26 bases between them. CDR1 and CDR2 from the germline V gene are MNHEY and SMNVEV (reference sequence). The CDR3 coding sequence is TGTGCCAGCAGGGCTCGGGACACCCTACCCTCCCGTTCGAACACCGGGGAGCTGTTTTTT. This gives the protein CASRARDTLPSRSNTGELFF.

The chain combines TRBV2 with TRBJ1-1, with 7 bases aligning to TRBD1. CDR3 length: 14 amino acids. Unmatched junction bases numbered 9, after V lost 6 bases and J lost 5 bases. CDR1 SNHLY and CDR2 FYNNEI come from the germline V gene. The DNA for the CDR3 is TGTGCCAGCAGGACCAGGGGGAGTCGAACTGAAGCTTTCTTT. The encoded protein is CASRTRGSRTEAFF.

This chain connects TRBV28 to TRBJ1-5; no firm D call. The CDR3 contains 12 residues. Germline CDR1 MDHEN, CDR2 SYDVKM. The ends were cut back, 8 bases at V and 0 bases at J, with 5 bases in the middle. CDR3 sequence: CASLSSNQPQHF. CDR3 DNA: TGTGCCAGCCTAAGTAGCAATCAGCCCCAGCATTTT.

The chain combines TRBV28 with TRBJ2-7; D call uncertain. V was trimmed by 2 bases and J by 6 bases, leaving 17 bases between them. The CDR3 contains 15 residues. Germline values: CDR1 MDHEN, CDR2 SYDVKM. The DNA of the CDR3 is TGTGCCAGCAGTTTAGGTCAGGTAACTCCAGCCGAGCAGTACTTC. Protein product: CASSLGQVTPAEQYF. Together with reference TRBV28 and TRBJ2-7, the CDR3 gives the full variable domain: DVKVTQSSRYLVKRTGEKVFLECVQDMDHENMFWYRQDPGLGLRLIYFSYDVKMKEKGDIPEGYSVSREKKERFSLILESASTNQTSMYLCASSLGQVTPAEQYFGPGTRLTVT.

In the case of this clone: This CDR3 is also generated by other DNA sequences in the sample. The chain links TRBV28 to TRBJ1-2; D is ambiguous. The CDR3 is 12 amino acids. V lost 1 base and J lost 2, with 2 bases in between. The germline gives CDR1 MDHEN, CDR2 SYDVKM. This CDR3 is CASSLSNYGYTF. The DNA of the CDR3 is TGTGCCAGCAGTTTATCGAACTATGGCTACACCTTC.

Turning to this clone: A read error may account for a junction end that differs from germline. The chain has TRBV11-2 and TRBJ2-7, with D hard to call. This CDR3 has 15 residues. From germline, CDR1 is SGHAT and CDR2 FQNNGV. CDR3 region: CASSLDGRGGKERDF. As DNA, the CDR3 is TGTGCCAGCAGCTTAGATGGTAGAGGCGGTAAGGAACGGGACTTC.

The J gene is TRBJ1-5, the V gene TRBV15, with no clear D. V was shortened by 0 bases and J by 7 bases, with 16 bases between the two germline ends. Germline loops: CDR1 LNHNV, CDR2 YYDKDF (reference sequence). The CDR3 is 16 amino acids. CDR3 bases: TGTGCCACCAGCAGAGATGTGTCACGGGTGATCCAGCCCCAGCATTTT. It codes for CATSRDVSRVIQPQHF. Variable domain in full (rest from reference TRBV15 and TRBJ1-5): DAMVIQNPRYQVTQFGKPVTLSCSQTLNHNVMYWYQQKSSQAPKLLFHYYDKDFNNEADTPDNFQSRRPNTSFCFLDIRSPGLGDTAMYLCATSRDVSRVIQPQHFGDGTRLSIL.